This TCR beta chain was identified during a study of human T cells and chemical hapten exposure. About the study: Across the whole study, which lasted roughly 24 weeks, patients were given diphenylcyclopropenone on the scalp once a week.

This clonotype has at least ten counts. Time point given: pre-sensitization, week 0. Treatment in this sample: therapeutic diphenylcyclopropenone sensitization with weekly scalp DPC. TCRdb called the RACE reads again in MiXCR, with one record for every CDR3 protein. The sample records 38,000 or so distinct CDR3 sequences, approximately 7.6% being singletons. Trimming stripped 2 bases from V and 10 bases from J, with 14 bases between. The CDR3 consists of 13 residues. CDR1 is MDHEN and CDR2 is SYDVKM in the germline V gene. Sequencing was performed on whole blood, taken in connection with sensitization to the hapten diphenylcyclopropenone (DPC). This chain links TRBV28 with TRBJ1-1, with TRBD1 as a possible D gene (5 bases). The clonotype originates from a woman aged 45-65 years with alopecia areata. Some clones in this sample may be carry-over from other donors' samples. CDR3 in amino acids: CASSLGAPQGAFF. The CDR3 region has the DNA TGTGCCAGCAGTTTAGGTGCGCCCCAGGGAGCTTTCTTT.